This TCR beta chain was retrieved from a study of cytomegalovirus exposure and HLA in healthy donors (dated by TCRdb to between 2016 and 2019). For context, the study as a whole: An earlier analysis of approximately 640 of the donors reported approximately 290 Gb of sequence data and 120 million or so unique TCR beta sequences from some 180 million T cells. An early release that covered about 640 HLA-typed donors contained approximately 300 gigabases of sequencing data and 80 million or so unique TCR sequences. Among the roughly 400 genotyped donors, approximately 77% belonged to the genetic ancestry cluster associated with self-reported Caucasian donors. The study was designed to test whether signatures of past pathogen exposure could be identified by cataloging public T cell receptors. The study used immunosequencing to profile the T cell repertoires of 600 to 850 subjects and linked those repertoires to cytomegalovirus serostatus. Besides the first cohort of roughly 640 subjects, a separate validation cohort made up of around 120 different subjects was used. The study combined high-throughput TCR immunosequencing, statistical association of individual TCRs with disease status, and machine learning to predict cytomegalovirus infection status. In a later analysis, previously published TCR beta repertoires from 670 or so donors were re-analyzed and high-resolution HLA genotyping was added so that TCR occurrence patterns could be studied. The later analysis used no new phenotypic data to find candidate immune exposures, relying instead on TCR beta sequences and their occurrence across donors. In an earlier analysis of roughly 540 of the donors, high-throughput TCR beta sequencing was used to judge whether each TCR beta V gene segment behaved as functional or pseudogenic. Alongside the repertoire data, information on donor age, sex, ethnicity and CMV serostatus was compiled. A later genetic analysis used genome-wide SNP genotypes for about 55% of the 666 donors, treating that subset as a discovery cohort. All discovery cohort repertoires had been generated on a single sequencing platform. Class I and class II HLA loci were covered by the typing at four-digit resolution. The number of donors typed differed by locus, with roughly 629-640 for A, B, C, DRB1 and DQB1, about 500 for DQA1, 600 to 610 for DPA1, and around 460 for DPB1. Four or five DR-DQ haplotypes were treated as single units for association and clustering because of strong linkage in the cohort. On average, roughly 200,000 unique TCR beta nucleotide sequences were sequenced per donor among 300 to 500 genotyped donors of the cohort, with around 19% of those sequences being non-productive. Overall study outcomes, separate from this receptor: A later analysis reported that several top co-occurrence clusters appeared linked to parvovirus B19, influenza, CMV and Epstein-Barr virus. Specific HLA alleles were associated with 15,000 to 20,000 TCR beta sequences at a false discovery rate of 0.05 in a later analysis. In the study, 150 to 200 TCR beta chains were listed as associated with cytomegalovirus. Some IMGT-functional V segments, including TRBV6-2 and TRBV6-3, could not be told apart with the 87-base-pair reads, so those segments were excluded. A further reported finding was that TCR beta sequences accurately predicted the HLA-A and HLA-B alleles for most subjects in the first cohort. In a later analysis, HLA-associated TCR beta chains showed more clonal expansion and lower generation probabilities than non-associated chains that were equally common. In vitro tests confirmed that a few of the cytomegalovirus-associated TCR beta chains recognize cytomegalovirus antigens. According to a later analysis, most CMV-associated TCR beta chains appeared to be HLA-restricted, and the HLA associations seemed to be driven largely by CMV exposure. The classifier was reported to diagnose cytomegalovirus status with high specificity and sensitivity in both the original cohort and the validation cohort. It was suggested by the authors that the approach could potentially be generalized to other disease states and immunological phenotypes. While some public TCRs were present in many individuals, most TCR sequences turned up only very rarely across donors. When HLA alleles, especially DR and DQ, strongly co-occurred, attributing TCR associations to individual alleles was difficult. An earlier analysis of some 560 of the donors showed that most TCR beta V segments appeared in productive rearrangements either about 87% or about 30% of the time, which broadly matched IMGT annotations. A later genetic analysis reported fewer N-insertions in productive TCRs among donors in an Asian-associated ancestry cluster than the roughly 700-donor mean. A group of highly shared sequence variants was considered likely to be a technical artifact of the sequencing pipeline. Because counts were too low, about 18 rarely observed V segments, including chromosome 9 orphons, were left out of the earlier analysis of about 620 of the donors. A later analysis found that TCR association rates varied across HLA loci, with DRB1 alleles showing the most associated TCRs and HLA-C alleles the fewest. Because HLA typing was missing for some donors at each locus, association tests included only the typed subset. The cohort was sequenced for TCR beta chains only, and without alpha or paired-chain data the features that could be detected were limited. Sequencing depth was assumed to be roughly uniform across donors in the presence/absence analyses, though that assumption may not hold. CMV serostatus was the only immune exposure information available for the cohort. Correlated functional status among segregating V segments might be attributable to linkage disequilibrium, but an unknown experimental factor could not be ruled out. In a later genetic analysis, a missense DCLRE1C variant was associated with V-gene and J-gene trimming of TCR beta chains, and the association was replicated in an independent cohort.

The cohort consisted of some 730 healthy bone marrow donors. At the time of sampling, all cohort members were nominally healthy, though unrecorded immune exposures were likely present. The donor was CMV seropositive and belonged to the group of about 290 seropositive cohort members. A peripheral blood sample was collected from each donor, and TCR beta sequencing was performed on peripheral blood mononuclear cells. The Qiagen DNeasy Blood Extraction Kit was used to extract genomic DNA from the blood cell samples. V and J are trimmed by 7 bases and 4 bases, and the gene matches miss 8 bases of the junction. As encoded in the germline V gene (reference sequence), CDR1 is MNHNY while CDR2 is SVGAGI. Inclusive of the bounding cysteine and phenylalanine, the CDR3 is 15 residues long. Only the CDR3 part of the read is kept: 45 bases, read in frame from the first base. The library was generated by the immunoSEQ multiplex PCR assay. For the multiplex PCR, a mixture combining 60 forward primers for TCR Vbeta segments and 13 reverse primers for TCR Jbeta segments was used. The CDR3 region of rearranged TCR beta genes was amplified from genomic DNA with a multiplex PCR assay. The Illumina HiSeq System was used to sequence the amplified TCR beta libraries as 87-base-pair reads. The paper's processing steps were these. A later analysis counted approximately 74 million unique TCR beta chains across the 670 or so repertoires, and some 12 million of these chains were shared by at least two donors. A nearest-neighbor algorithm error-corrected the raw reads and collapsed the reads into unique sequences, merging closely related sequences to remove PCR and sequencing errors. To assign V, D and J gene segments, CDR3 sequences were aligned to IMGT reference sequences. Each retained sequence needed at least a six-nucleotide match to both a V gene segment and a J gene segment. Rearrangements were classified as productive when the CDR3 lacked stop codons and remained in frame with V and J, and all other rearrangements were classified as non-productive. CDR3 was defined according to IMGT convention as the region running from the second conserved V-encoded cysteine to the conserved J-encoded phenylalanine. Sequences without an unambiguous match to a single V gene segment were excluded from the earlier analysis of about 600 of the donors. In an earlier analysis of about 590 of the donors, a V segment was called functional when productive rearrangements were above 56.7%, and segregating when the standard deviation between donors exceeded 5%. A statistical classification framework was built for diagnosing cytomegalovirus status from the catalog of TCR beta chain sequences. In a later analysis, TCR nucleotide sequences were compared against IMGT/GENE-DB human TR gene sequences so that V and J genes could be assigned. In a later analysis, CDR3 sequences and most-parsimonious VDJ recombination scenarios were assigned using the TCRdist pipeline. A later analysis defined each TCR beta chain by its CDR3 amino acid sequence plus V-gene family, and excluded reads lacking a unique V-gene family. In a later analysis, 500 to 650 highly shared, low-generation-probability nucleotide sequences were removed to address suspected cross-contamination and a sequencing artifact. In a later analysis, a clonal expansion index was calculated for each public chain from normalized within-repertoire ranks of inferred template counts. A later analysis computed generation probabilities with a VDJ recombination model fitted to out-of-frame rearrangements, and checked the results against IGoR. Hypergeometric tests were used in a later analysis to score TCR-TCR, TCR-HLA and TCR-CMV co-occurrence, with a repertoire-size bias correction applied to the TCR pairs. False discovery rates were estimated in a later analysis by permuting HLA or CMV assignments 20 times. A later analysis grouped co-occurring TCRs with DBSCAN, adding TCRdist sequence similarity when clustering within HLA-allele-positive subsets. Co-occurrence clustering excluded repertoires with fewer than 30,000 or more than 120,000 public chains, plus five with anomalous nucleotide sharing. The table was pulled from immuneACCESS by TCRdb, which kept in-frame rearrangements only. Such tables lose some clones; where checked, under half of the loss comes from unresolved V genes, and the rest has no known cause. That table is the source of V, J and clone size, and D and trimming were worked out from the DNA. This sample has over 130,000 clones in its table, and 70% to 80% of those were observed once. In total, the top ten clones hold just under 6.5% of the sample.

As regards this clone: Its specific antigen is unknown. It has no much larger one-base neighbor in the sample; base qualities were not kept.

The sequence links TRBV6-6 to TRBJ1-3; 9 bases in between match TRBD1. The source material was PBMCs. This TCR was recovered from a middle-aged man in good health and CMV-seropositive. The CDR3 has the sequence CASTPDRGRGNTIYF. The nucleotide sequence reads TGTGCCAGCACCCCGGACAGGGGAAGAGGAAACACCATATATTTT.